One and the same sample provided the 13 T cell receptor beta chains below, sequenced in a study of T cell clones after liver transplantation. Using immunoSEQ multiplex PCR, the repertoire was profiled, and TCRdb retains in-frame clones only, with some absent. The profile shows 31,000 or so clones, around 94% of them singletons. The input for sequencing was CD8+ T cells from blood, taken 12 months after liver transplant. The receptors come from a human patient who received a liver transplant. Some T cells may have originated in the graft donor.

This sequence joins TRBV19 and TRBJ1-5; D gene ambiguous. Trimming stripped 3 bases from V and 0 bases from J, with 9 bases between. CDR1 and CDR2 from the germline V gene are LNHDA and SQIVND (reference sequence). The CDR3 contains 15 residues. The CDR3 sequence: CASSIFGNSNQPQHF. The CDR3 DNA is TGTGCCAGTAGTATTTTCGGAAATAGCAATCAGCCCCAGCATTTT.

The V gene is TRBV7-2, the J gene TRBJ2-7; the D is unclear. The germline V gene has CDR1 SGHTA and CDR2 FQGNSA. Trimming cost V 5 bases and J 3 bases, with 8 bases left between them. The CDR3 totals 12 residues. CDR3 in amino acids: CASSPSGYEQYF. CDR3 in DNA: TGTGCCAGCAGCCCAAGTGGCTACGAGCAGTACTTC.

The CDR3 sequence is CASSVWGERTDEQFF. The CDR3 region has the DNA TGTGCCAGCAGTGTGTGGGGGGAGAGGACGGATGAGCAGTTCTTC. The V call is TRBV6-1, the J call TRBJ2-1, with a weak D call TRBD2 (6 bases). Germline loops: CDR1 MNHNS, CDR2 SASEGT. Trimming pared 4 bases from V and 8 bases from J, leaving 18 bases between. The CDR3 runs 15 residues.

The CDR3 region is CASSVSRPRGAVGTDTQYF. The CDR3 coding sequence is TGTGCCAGCAGCGTATCACGCCCCCGGGGGGCGGTCGGCACAGATACGCAGTATTTT. The J gene is TRBJ2-3, the V gene TRBV9, with D possibly matching TRBD2 (7 bases). The germline V gene encodes CDR1 SGDLS and CDR2 YYNGEE. This CDR3 is 19 amino acids long. Trimming stripped 1 base from V and 1 base from J, with 22 bases between.

This clone has a single count. This rearrangement joins TRBV9 to TRBJ1-2, with a weak D call TRBD1 (5 bases). Trimming removed 3 bases at V and 4 bases at J, with 19 bases between. This CDR3 has 16 amino acids. CDR1 is SGDLS and CDR2 is YYNGEE in the germline V gene. The CDR3 here is CASSDQMAGRAYGYTF. CDR3 nucleotides: TGTGCCAGCAGCGACCAGATGGCAGGGAGGGCCTATGGCTACACCTTC.

The chain recombines TRBV6-5 with TRBJ1-4; D remains ambiguous. This CDR3 contains 14 residues. Trimming left V 5 bases short and J 2 bases short, with 9 bases between. The V gene's germline CDR1 is MNHEY and CDR2 SVGAGI. The CDR3 coding sequence is TGTGCCAGCAGTAGAGGTTGGACTAATGAAAAACTGTTTTTT. The encoded protein is CASSRGWTNEKLFF.

The chain carries TRBV2 and TRBJ2-3, with no clear D. V was cut by 6 bases and J by 3 bases, with 10 bases left in between. Germline values: CDR1 SNHLY, CDR2 FYNNEI. The length of the CDR3 is 13 residues. The CDR3 DNA is TGTGCCAGCAGCCTGTCCCGTACAGATACGCAGTATTTT. It translates to CASSLSRTDTQYF. Full variable domain (missing parts from reference TRBV2 and TRBJ2-3): EPEVTQTPSHQVTQMGQEVILRCVPISNHLYFYWYRQILGQKVEFLVSFYNNEISEKSEIFDDQFSVERPDGSNFTLKIRSTKLEDSAMYFCASSLSRTDTQYFGPGTRLTVL.

The CDR3 sequence: CASRTGVGKNIQYF. For the CDR3, the DNA is TGTGCCAGCAGGACAGGGGTCGGCAAAAACATTCAGTACTTC. The chain has TRBV27 and TRBJ2-4; 8 nucleotides agree with TRBD1. Trimming took 6 bases from V and 3 from J; bases not matched to a gene: 4. The CDR3 totals 14 residues. In germline, CDR1 is MNHEY, CDR2 SMNVEV (reference sequence).

For this clone: One junction end does not reproduce the germline sequence, and a read error may be involved. The chain employs TRBV29-1 and TRBJ2-1, with D possibly TRBD2 on 5 matching bases. This CDR3 is 11 amino acids long. The germline V gene has CDR1 SQVTM and CDR2 ANQGSEA. The CDR3 DNA is TGCAGCGTGCCCGGGCCCATCGAGCGGCTCTTC. It specifies CSVPGPIERLF.

The V and J genes are TRBV10-2 and TRBJ2-2; unclear D gene. Germline lookup yields CDR1 WSHSY and CDR2 SAAADI. Trimming pared 2 bases from V and 5 bases from J, leaving 15 bases between. CDR3 length: 16 residues. Written as DNA, the CDR3 is TGCGCCAGCAGTGAGCCCGAAGGCAGAAAGACCGGGGAGCTGTTTTTT. Its translation is CASSEPEGRKTGELFF.

The CDR3 protein is CASSSRTRRGDTQYF. Here the CDR3 DNA reads TGTGCCAGCAGCTCAAGGACTCGACGGGGAGATACGCAGTATTTT. This rearrangement joins TRBV11-3 to TRBJ2-3; maybe TRBD2 (5 bases). Germline CDR1 SGHNT, CDR2 YENEEA. Trimming removed 4 bases from V and 5 bases from J, with 16 bases in between. This CDR3 contains 15 residues.

The chain joins TRBV9 to TRBJ2-1, with 8 bases identical to TRBD2. V shed 7 bases, J shed 6 bases, and the junction held 12 bases outside the gene matches. The germline CDR1 and CDR2 sequences are SGDLS and YYNGEE. The CDR3 consists of 15 residues. The CDR3 is CASAVGLAGSNEQFF. The CDR3 DNA sequence: TGTGCCAGCGCCGTGGGTCTAGCGGGCAGCAATGAGCAGTTCTTC.

J is TRBJ1-2 and V is TRBV4-1; maybe TRBD1 (6 bases). Germline values: CDR1 MGHRA, CDR2 YSYEKL. The CDR3 runs 14 residues. The V and J ends lost 3 bases and 5 bases respectively, with 13 bases between them. In DNA, the CDR3 is TGCGCCAGCAGCCACGAAGAAACAGGGTATGGCTACACCTTC. Protein sequence: CASSHEETGYGYTF.